A single sample is the source of the 25 T cell receptor beta chains below, sequenced in a study of shared clonotypes between healthy human individuals (dated by TCRdb to the early 2020s). Library preparation was by the immunoSEQ multiplex PCR assay. TCRdb's version of the immuneACCESS table is confined to in-frame rearrangements and falls short of the full clone set. An unresolved V gene accounts for under half of the shortfall where checked; the remainder is of unknown origin. Recorded for this sample are roughly 2,000,000 clones; less than 95% of them occurred a single time. 0.9% to 1.5% of the sample rests with the top ten. CD8 naive samples were CD45RO-negative cells positively selected for CCR7, giving a CD45RA+CCR7+ population that excluded TemRA cells. Input material: naive CD8+ T cells sorted from blood. The cell subset or site label, read with the paper, signifies: CD45RA+CCR7+. The receptors stem from a man younger than 30 in good health.

The rearrangement uses TRBV7-6 and TRBJ2-5; 7 nucleotides align to TRBD1. Germline CDR1 SGHVS, CDR2 FNYEAQ. Trimming took 7 bases from V and 5 from J; bases not matched to a gene: 13. The CDR3 has 15 amino acids. CDR3 sequence reads: CASTPPGGVEETQYF. Here the CDR3 DNA reads TGTGCCAGCACCCCACCAGGGGGAGTGGAGGAGACCCAGTACTTC.

V is TRBV4-3 and J is TRBJ1-6; possibly TRBD1 for D (6 bases). V lost 0 bases and J lost 0, with 12 bases in between. This CDR3 has 18 residues. Per the germline V gene, CDR1 is LGHNA and CDR2 is YSLEER. The CDR3 protein is CASSQDRGESSYNSPLHF. The CDR3 DNA follows: TGCGCCAGCAGCCAAGATAGGGGGGAAAGCTCCTATAATTCACCCCTCCACTTT.

The CDR3 bases are TGTGCCAGCAGTTCGGACAAACCCTATGGCTACACCTTC. It specifies CASSSDKPYGYTF. The chain carries TRBV6-5 and TRBJ1-2; weak D call: TRBD1 (5 bases). The CDR3 has 13 amino acids. V was trimmed by 4 bases and J by 4 bases, leaving 10 bases between them. Germline CDR1 MNHEY, CDR2 SVGAGI.

This chain joins TRBV11-2 and TRBJ2-7, with a tentative D call TRBD2 (6 bases). This CDR3 has 13 residues. From germline, CDR1 is SGHAT and CDR2 FQNNGV. Deletions cut 4 bases from V and 2 bases from J, with 9 bases between. This CDR3 is CASSSPGAYEQYF. The CDR3 nucleotides read TGTGCCAGCAGCTCCCCGGGGGCCTACGAGCAGTACTTC.

The chain uses TRBV15 and TRBJ2-2; D unresolved. This CDR3 has 13 residues. Trimming stripped 3 bases from V and 6 bases from J, with 8 bases between. CDR1 and CDR2 from the germline V gene are LNHNV and YYDKDF (reference sequence). CDR3 in DNA: TGTGCCACCAGCAGTAGGTCCCCCGGGGAGCTGTTTTTT. Its protein is CATSSRSPGELFF.

The chain carries TRBV7-9 and TRBJ2-7; D may be TRBD2 (5 bases). Germline-derived CDR1 and CDR2 are SEHNR and FQNEAQ (reference sequence). The CDR3 totals 14 residues. The V gene lost 5 bases and the J gene lost 3 bases, with 14 bases spanning the gap. The CDR3 DNA is TGTGCCAGCAGCCTACCGGGGTCTGGCTACGAGCAGTACTTC. Translating it yields CASSLPGSGYEQYF.

The chain is built from TRBV5-1 and TRBJ2-7, with D hard to call. The CDR3 contains 14 residues. V gave up 3 bases and J gave up 3 bases, with 13 bases separating them. Germline V lookup: CDR1 SGHRS, CDR2 YFSETQ. The CDR3 nucleotides are TGCGCCAGCAGCTCCCGGACCGAGTTCTACGAGCAGTACTTC. Its translation: CASSSRTEFYEQYF.

This clone has only one observation. This chain joins TRBV4-3 and TRBJ2-3; 12 positions agree with TRBD2. With V trimmed by 4 bases and J by 2 bases, 4 bases remained unmatched. CDR1 and CDR2 (germline): LGHNA, YSLEER. The CDR3 runs 16 residues. The CDR3 DNA reads TGCGCCAGCAGCCGACTAGCGGGGGCCTCCACAGATACGCAGTATTTT. The encoded protein is CASSRLAGASTDTQYF.

As concerns this clone: A much larger clone lies one base from this, so it may be a read error. The sample carries other DNA sequences with the same CDR3. This chain uses TRBV7-9 with TRBJ2-2, with no clear D. The CDR3 extends over 12 amino acids. Trimming pared 5 bases from V and 1 base from J, leaving 2 bases between. Germline CDR1 and CDR2: SEHNR and FQNEAQ (reference sequence). The CDR3 DNA is TGTGCCAGCAGCGGGAACACCGGGGAGCTGTTTTTT. Encoded protein: CASSGNTGELFF.

The chain recombines TRBV14 with TRBJ2-7; the D gene is possibly TRBD2 (6 bases). The germline V gene has CDR1 SGHDN and CDR2 FVKESK. The CDR3 is 16 amino acids. Trimming shortened V by 2 bases and J by 5 bases, and 19 bases separated the two germline ends. The chain's CDR3 is CASSQLTGLTNNEQYF. In DNA form, the CDR3 reads TGTGCCAGCAGCCAACTTACGGGACTGACCAACAACGAGCAGTACTTC.

The V and J genes are TRBV7-9 and TRBJ2-2; TRBD2 matches 8 bases. The CDR3 loop spans 17 amino acids. The germline V gene has CDR1 SEHNR and CDR2 FQNEAQ (reference sequence). The ends lost 2 bases at V and 6 bases at J; junction bases unmatched: 11. The CDR3 coding sequence is TGTGCCAGCAGCTTACTAGCGGGCGCGTCTAAGGCCGGGGAGCTGTTTTTT. This sequence encodes CASSLLAGASKAGELFF.

CDR3 residues: CASSGNQPQHF. In nucleotides, the CDR3 is TGTGCCAGCAGCGGAAATCAGCCCCAGCATTTT. The chain is built from TRBV28 and TRBJ1-5, with D uncertain. CDR1 and CDR2 from the germline V gene are MDHEN and SYDVKM. The CDR3 is made up of 11 amino acids. V shed 6 bases and J shed 4 bases, with 4 bases lying between them.

This rearrangement joins TRBV10-3 to TRBJ2-1; no clear D. The ends were cut back, 3 bases at V and 1 base at J, with 10 bases in the middle. This CDR3 has 15 amino acids. Germline V lookup: CDR1 ENHRY, CDR2 SYGVKD. This CDR3 reads CAISDPSFSYNEQFF. DNA for the CDR3: TGTGCCATCAGTGATCCCTCATTTTCCTACAATGAGCAGTTCTTC.

The gene calls are TRBV4-3 and TRBJ2-5, with TRBD2 identical over 11 bases. In germline, CDR1 is LGHNA, CDR2 YSLEER. V was pared by 0 bases and J by 5 bases, with 8 bases of the junction left unmatched. The CDR3 length is 17 residues. The CDR3 reads CASSQEVAGGFGETQYF. The CDR3 bases are TGCGCCAGCAGCCAAGAAGTAGCGGGAGGGTTTGGGGAGACCCAGTACTTC.

The J gene is TRBJ2-5, the V gene TRBV4-3; D not resolved. V was pared by 1 base and J by 4 bases, with 7 bases between. The length of the CDR3 is 13 residues. The germline V gene encodes CDR1 LGHNA and CDR2 YSLEER. Written as DNA, the CDR3 is TGCGCCAGCAGCCAAGGCCCAGTAGAGACCCAGTACTTC. It encodes CASSQGPVETQYF.

This chain links TRBV27 with TRBJ2-7; the D gene is possibly TRBD1 (6 bases). The CDR3 sequence is 14 residues long. With 3 bases removed from V and 4 bases from J, the gap between germline ends came to 13 bases. The germline V gene has CDR1 MNHEY and CDR2 SMNVEV (reference sequence). The CDR3 loop is CASSFLGAPYEQYF. In DNA form, the CDR3 reads TGTGCCAGCAGTTTTTTGGGGGCTCCTTACGAGCAGTACTTC.

This clone was seen just once. J is TRBJ2-7 and V is TRBV30; possible D gene TRBD2, 5 bases. Per the germline V gene, CDR1 is GTSNPN and CDR2 is SVGIG (reference sequence). The CDR3 runs to 13 residues. Trimming removed 1 base at V and 2 bases at J, with 9 bases between. The CDR3: CAWSARVPYEQYF. The CDR3 nucleotides read TGTGCCTGGAGTGCGAGGGTTCCCTACGAGCAGTACTTC.

The chain has TRBV9 and TRBJ2-3; D possibly matches TRBD1 or TRBD2 (5 bases each). Germline assignment: CDR1 SGDLS and CDR2 YYNGEE. V was clipped by 4 bases and J by 1 base, with 16 bases between them. CDR3 length: 16 residues. The CDR3, as DNA: TGTGCCAGCAGCCCCAGGGACGGGGAAGGCACAGATACGCAGTATTTT. Translated, it gives CASSPRDGEGTDTQYF.

This clone was observed once. The V gene is TRBV13, the J gene TRBJ1-1; D possibly corresponds to TRBD1 (6 bases). The CDR3 is 17 residues long. Looked up from germline, CDR1 is PRHDT and CDR2 is FYEKMQ (reference sequence). V lost 5 bases, J lost 3 bases, and 22 bases lay in between. As DNA, the CDR3 is TGTGCCAGCAGCCCGCGACAGGTGCTAACTGTGCACACTGAAGCTTTCTTT. This gives the protein CASSPRQVLTVHTEAFF.

Remarks on this clone: In the same sample, other DNA sequences code for this CDR3. The chain is built from TRBV6-5 and TRBJ2-2, with no clear D. There are 14 residues in the CDR3. V was trimmed by 3 bases and J by 1 base, leaving 6 bases between them. Germline assignment: CDR1 MNHEY and CDR2 SVGAGI. CDR3 nucleotide sequence: TGTGCCAGCAGTTATTGGGGGAACACCGGGGAGCTGTTTTTT. As protein: CASSYWGNTGELFF.

The CDR3 sequence is CASLGGGPEAFF. The CDR3 region has the DNA TGTGCCAGCCTCGGAGGGGGCCCTGAAGCTTTCTTT. V is TRBV7-8 and J is TRBJ1-1, with 7 nucleotides matching TRBD1. Looked up from germline, CDR1 is SGHVS and CDR2 is FQNEAQ. After removal of 8 bases from V and 6 bases from J, the junction contained 6 bases not matched to a gene. This CDR3 region has 12 residues. The full variable domain, in which reference TRBV7-8 and TRBJ1-1 provide the parts outside the CDR3, is GAGVSQSPRYKVAKRGQDVALRCDPISGHVSLFWYQQALGQGPEFLTYFQNEAQLDKSGLPSDRFFAERPEGSVSTLKIQRTQQEDSAVYLCASLGGGPEAFFGQGTRLTVV.

The chain is built from TRBV28 and TRBJ1-2; D call uncertain. The CDR3 contains 16 residues. V gave up 2 bases and J gave up 0 bases, with 13 bases separating them. Per germline, CDR1 MDHEN and CDR2 SYDVKM. As DNA, the CDR3 is TGTGCCAGCAGTTTACGAGAGTACACGCCTAACTATGGCTACACCTTC. It specifies CASSLREYTPNYGYTF.

The chain joins TRBV6-5 to TRBJ1-5, with 7 bases identical to TRBD1. CDR1 and CDR2 from the germline V gene are MNHEY and SVGAGI. The CDR3 consists of 15 residues. V lost 0 bases and J lost 4; bases outside the gene matches: 3. CDR3 region: CASSYSMTGNQPQHF. CDR3 bases: TGTGCCAGCAGTTACTCGATGACAGGGAATCAGCCCCAGCATTTT.

The chain uses TRBV4-3 and TRBJ2-1; a possible D gene is TRBD1 (7 bases). This CDR3 spans 16 amino acids. The V end was cut by 0 bases, the J end by 6 bases, with 15 bases between. Germline lookup yields CDR1 LGHNA and CDR2 YSLEER. CDR3 sequence reads: CASSQDRPGGLNEQFF. Here the CDR3 DNA reads TGCGCCAGCAGCCAAGATCGGCCAGGGGGACTCAATGAGCAGTTCTTC.

The V gene is TRBV19, the J gene TRBJ1-3, with D uncertain. The CDR3 loop spans 15 amino acids. Trimming removed 3 bases from V and 4 bases from J, with 13 bases in between. In germline, CDR1 is LNHDA, CDR2 SQIVND (reference sequence). For the CDR3, the DNA is TGTGCCAGTAGTATTGTTGGGGTTGCCGGAAACACCATATATTTT. Its translation is CASSIVGVAGNTIYF.